This entry lists 9 T cell receptor beta chains sequenced from one sample in a study of response to subunit inactivated influenza vaccine. TCRdb recomputed calls from the RT-PCR reads with MiXCR, one row per CDR3 protein. The sample consists of more than 450,000 distinct CDR3 sequences, 11% of them appearing once. These data are also associated with another study on T cells expressing NK-cell markers. As that study records: Scientists made TCR beta cDNA using 5'RACE template switching with UMIs.

This specimen was PBMCs from blood, taken on the day of vaccination. These TCRs come from a man aged 45-65 years who received an inactivated influenza vaccine.

Worth noting for this clonotype: This clone may be a read error of a much larger clone one base away. The chain couples TRBV12-3 or TRBV12-4 to TRBJ2-2; possibly TRBD2 for D (5 bases). V was pared by 7 bases and J by 4 bases, with 16 bases between. The CDR3 is 15 amino acids. The CDR3 spells CASNPKEVVTGELFF. CDR3 DNA sequence: TGTGCCAGCAATCCCAAGGAGGTGGTCACCGGGGAGCTGTTTTTT.

This clonotype occurred a few times. The CDR3 DNA reads as TGCGCCAGCAGCTTGGAAGCGGTTTTGTTCTTC. Protein sequence: CASSLEAVLFF. The chain joins TRBV5-1 to TRBJ2-1; tentatively, D is TRBD2 (5 bases). CDR1 is SGHRS, CDR2 YFSETQ, per germline. V was trimmed by 0 bases and J by 15 bases, leaving 10 bases between them. The CDR3 has 11 residues. The variable domain in full, with the rest retrieved from reference TRBV5-1 and TRBJ2-1, is KAGVTQTPRYLIKTRGQQVTLSCSPISGHRSVSWYQQTPGQGLQFLFEYFSETQRNKGNFPGRFSGRQFSNSRSEMNVSTLELGDSALYLCASSLEAVLFFGPGTRLTVL.

This clonotype was detected only a few times. J is TRBJ2-1 and V is TRBV28, with 12 bases that match TRBD2. With V trimmed by 6 bases and J by 2 bases, 8 bases remained unmatched. Germline-derived CDR1 and CDR2 are MDHEN and SYDVKM. The CDR3 length is 17 residues. The CDR3 region is CASSQGTSGPAYNEQFF. The CDR3 DNA reads TGTGCCAGCAGCCAAGGGACTAGCGGGCCTGCCTACAATGAGCAGTTCTTC.

V is TRBV7-9 and J is TRBJ2-3, with 8 bases that match TRBD2. This CDR3 is built from 17 residues. V trimming: 6 bases; J trimming: 1 base; junction bases outside the gene matches: 12. Germline-derived CDR1 and CDR2 are SEHNR and FQNEAQ (reference sequence). This CDR3 is CASRRPGGEGRTDTQYF. The CDR3 bases are TGTGCCAGCAGACGACCGGGAGGGGAGGGCCGCACAGATACGCAGTATTTT.

This clonotype appeared a few times. This rearrangement joins TRBV28 to TRBJ2-7; tentatively, D is TRBD1 (6 bases). The CDR3 sequence is 14 residues long. Germline V gene sequence: CDR1 MDHEN, CDR2 SYDVKM. Deletions cut 5 bases from V and 1 base from J, with 12 bases between. The chain's CDR3 is CASSKGQLSYEQYF. The CDR3 DNA reads as TGTGCCAGCAGTAAAGGACAGCTTTCCTACGAGCAGTACTTC.

This sequence joins TRBV20-1 and TRBJ2-2; 7 bases agree with TRBD1. From germline, CDR1 is DFQATT and CDR2 SNEGSKA (reference sequence). The CDR3 runs 13 residues. V was pared by 5 bases and J by 4 bases, with 4 bases of the junction left unmatched. The CDR3 loop is CSAYDRATGELFF. The CDR3 DNA reads as TGCAGTGCTTACGACAGGGCCACCGGGGAGCTGTTTTTT.

CDR3 nucleotide sequence: TGTGCCAGCAGGCTGGGACTAGCCAATGAGCAGTTCTTC. This translates into CASRLGLANEQFF. The chain has TRBV28 and TRBJ2-1; TRBD2 matches 9 bases. Germline CDR1 and CDR2: MDHEN and SYDVKM. This CDR3 contains 13 residues. The V segment lost 6 bases and the J segment 6 bases; nucleotides outside the gene matches: 3.

The chain carries TRBV4-1 and TRBJ2-3; D perhaps matches TRBD1 (5 bases). The germline V gene has CDR1 MGHRA and CDR2 YSYEKL. The CDR3 extends over 15 amino acids. The germline V and J ends were trimmed by 5 bases and 1 base, with 13 bases remaining between them. The CDR3 bases are TGCGCCAGCAGCAGTCAGGGTTACGGCACAGATACGCAGTATTTT. It specifies CASSSQGYGTDTQYF.

This clonotype was detected only a few times. V usage is TRBV6-2 or TRBV6-3 and J usage is TRBJ2-7; D possibly corresponds to TRBD1 (5 bases). V was shortened by 3 bases and J by 6 bases, with 15 bases between the two germline ends. There are 14 residues in the CDR3. Germline-derived CDR1 and CDR2 are MNHEY and SVGEGT. The CDR3 DNA reads as TGTGCCAGCAGTTATTACCCCAGGGATGGCGAGCAGTACTTC. This gives the protein CASSYYPRDGEQYF.